The TCR beta chain under discussion was sequenced for a study of cytomegalovirus exposure and HLA in healthy donors. Study context: In an early release, HLA-typed donors contributed about 80 million unique TCR sequences. Overall study findings and caveats: Sequence variants that were highly shared formed a cluster that was likely a sequencing artifact. Analysis performed later showed TCR beta chains linked to HLA being more clonally expanded than equally common others. With later analysis, a missense DCLRE1C variant became linked to TCR beta V- and J-gene trimming.

In the case of this clone: Its antigen is not identified.

Trimming removed 0 bases at V and 3 bases at J, with 9 bases between. The CDR3 covers 15 residues. Per the germline V gene, CDR1 is LGHNA and CDR2 is YSLEER. The PCR used 60 Vbeta and 13 Jbeta primers. The assay was immunoSEQ multiplex PCR, and TCRdb's table has in-frame clones only and misses some. There are 150,000 to 180,000 clones in the sample; less than 80% occur only once, and around 1.9% lies in the top ten. This sequence originates from a man aged 25-45 years in good health and CMV-seronegative. Sequencing was done on a sample of PBMCs. The J gene is TRBJ2-1, the V gene TRBV4-3; tentatively, D is TRBD1 (6 bases). CDR3 coding DNA: TGCGCCAGCAGCCAAGACGGCAGGGGCTACAATGAGCAGTTCTTC. It yields the protein CASSQDGRGYNEQFF.